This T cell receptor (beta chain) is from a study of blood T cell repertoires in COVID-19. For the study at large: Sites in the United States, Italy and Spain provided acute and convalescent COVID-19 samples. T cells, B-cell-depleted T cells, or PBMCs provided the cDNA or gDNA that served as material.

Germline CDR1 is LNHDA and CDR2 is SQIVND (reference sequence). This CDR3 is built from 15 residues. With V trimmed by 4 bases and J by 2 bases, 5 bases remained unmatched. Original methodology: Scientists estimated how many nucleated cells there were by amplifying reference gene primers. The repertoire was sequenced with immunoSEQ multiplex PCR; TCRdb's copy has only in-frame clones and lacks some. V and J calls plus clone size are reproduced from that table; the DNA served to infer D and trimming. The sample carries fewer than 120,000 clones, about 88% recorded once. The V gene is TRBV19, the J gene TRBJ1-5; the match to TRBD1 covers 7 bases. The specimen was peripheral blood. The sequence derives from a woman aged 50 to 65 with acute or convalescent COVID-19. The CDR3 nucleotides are TGTGCCAGTAGTACCTCAGGGACAGGCAATCAGCCCCAGCATTTT. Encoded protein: CASSTSGTGNQPQHF.